The clone carrying this T cell receptor (beta chain) has at least ten counts. What it binds is unknown. CDR3 length equals 17 residues. CDR1 KGHSH and CDR2 LQKENI come from the germline V gene. The V end lost 3 bases, the J end lost 1 base, and 17 bases lay between the germline ends. A J-beta primer mix and a sample-barcoded 5' primer were used in a second PCR of about 7 to 12 cycles. TCRdb ran MiXCR on the 5' RACE reads and lists one entry per CDR3 protein. Of about 840,000 distinct CDR3 sequences in the sample, about 27% were seen once. The data derive from a study of blood T cells in healthy people across ages. Overall study findings and caveats: Because sorting was not performed, PBMCs prevented conclusive naive versus antigen-experienced comparison.

Separately, the same data were catalogued under a study of T cells of mothers and their children. That work adds: It was related mother-child pairs that showed slightly higher overlap than unrelated pairs, without reaching significance.

The V gene is TRBV18, the J gene TRBJ2-3, with D possibly TRBD1 on 5 matching bases. The sequenced sample consisted of blood. This TCR derives from a woman aged 40 to 50 in good health. CDR3: CASSPGQGSKGTDTQYF. The CDR3 region has the DNA TGTGCCAGCTCACCGGGGCAGGGTAGTAAAGGCACAGATACGCAGTATTTT.